Shown below are 28 T cell receptor beta chains from a single sample sequenced in a study of T cell repertoires in cytomegalovirus infection. One entry per CDR3 protein, called by TCRdb with MiXCR from the reads. The table lists some 700,000 distinct CDR3 sequences, roughly 36% of them singletons. Source material: PBMCs. These receptors all stem from a human donor in good health (CMV status not recorded). Some clones in this sample may be carry-over from other donors' samples.

The chain is built from TRBV6-1 and TRBJ1-2; 7 nucleotides line up with TRBD1. J was trimmed by 6 bases and V by 5 bases; bases with no gene match: 15. Germline lookup yields CDR1 MNHNS and CDR2 SASEGT. The CDR3 has 16 amino acids. CDR3 residues: CASSYSSGGGVDGYTF. CDR3 DNA: TGTGCCAGCAGTTATAGTTCGGGAGGGGGCGTGGATGGCTACACCTTC.

This clonotype was seen many times. The chain recombines TRBV12-3 or TRBV12-4 with TRBJ1-5; D unclear. This CDR3 spans 13 amino acids. Trimming left V 6 bases short and J 3 bases short, with 9 bases between. CDR3 in DNA: TGTGCCAGCAGCCCGCACCCCAATCAGCCCCAGCATTTT. It yields the protein CASSPHPNQPQHF.

There are a few counts of this clonotype. The chain's CDR3 is CATSDSGRNYGYTF. The CDR3, as DNA: TGTGCCACCAGTGATTCGGGACGGAACTATGGCTACACCTTC. This chain connects TRBV24-1 to TRBJ1-2; TRBD1 is a possible D gene (5 bases). V was trimmed by 2 bases and J by 2 bases, leaving 8 bases between them. Germline V gene data show CDR1 as KGHDR and CDR2 as SFDVKD. CDR3 size: 14 residues.

The chain links TRBV11-1 to TRBJ2-1; D is uncertain. The V gene lost 1 base and the J gene lost 7 bases, with 11 bases spanning the gap. Germline loops: CDR1 SGHAT, CDR2 FQDESV (reference sequence). This CDR3 contains 14 residues. CDR3 DNA sequence: TGTGCCAGCAGCTTAGAGTGCCTTGGAAATGAGCAGTTCTTC. Translated, it gives CASSLECLGNEQFF.

Concerning this clonotype: Mismatch with germline at one junction end may stem from a read error. The chain employs TRBV19 and TRBJ1-5; D is uncertain. CDR1 and CDR2 from the germline V gene are LNHDA and SQIVND (reference sequence). This CDR3 spans 14 amino acids. The CDR3 DNA reads TGTGCCAGTACTCGGGGTGTTAGCAATCAGCCCAAGCATTTT. Residues: CASTRGVSNQPKHF.

The table lists this clonotype with many counts. The chain employs TRBV11-3 and TRBJ2-1, with D perhaps matching TRBD2 (6 bases). The CDR3 is 14 amino acids. The V end was cut by 3 bases, the J end by 5 bases, with 11 bases between. Germline CDR1 is SGHNT and CDR2 is YENEEA. CDR3 sequence: CASSLTRANNEQFF. The DNA of the CDR3 is TGTGCCAGCAGCTTGACTAGAGCTAACAATGAGCAGTTCTTC.

Only a few counts were recorded for this clonotype. The gene calls are TRBV6-6 and TRBJ2-7; D remains unclear. Between the trimmed V and J ends, which lost 2 bases and 4 bases, there was a span of 6 bases. The CDR3 length is 12 residues. Germline values: CDR1 MNHNY, CDR2 SVGAGI (reference sequence). DNA of the CDR3: TGTGCCAGCAGTTACGCCAAATACGAGCAGTACTTC. Translation: CASSYAKYEQYF.

This clonotype is a singleton in its sample. A read error may produce the germline difference seen at one junction end. The rearrangement links TRBV7-8 to TRBJ1-5, with D possibly matching TRBD1 (6 bases). There are 18 residues in the CDR3. CDR1 and CDR2 (germline): SGHVS, FQNEAQ. CDR3 DNA: TGTGCTAGCAGCTTAGTGTCGTCAGGGGTTTATAGCAATCAGCCCCAGCATTTT. It codes for CASSLVSSGVYSNQPQHF.

The chain couples TRBV20-1 to TRBJ2-7; TRBD1 might be the D (5 bases). Trimming shortened V by 6 bases and J by 7 bases, and 16 bases separated the two germline ends. In germline, CDR1 is DFQATT, CDR2 SNEGSKA (reference sequence). There are 12 residues in the CDR3. The CDR3 DNA is TGCAGTGCCCCCGGACACTTAGGAGAGCAGTACTTC. This codes for CSAPGHLGEQYF.

This clonotype was seen many times. The chain links TRBV6-2 or TRBV6-3 to TRBJ1-1; no reliable D call. CDR1 and CDR2 (germline): MNHEY, SVGEGT. The CDR3 spans 13 residues. V lost 6 bases and J 2 bases, leaving 10 bases between the germline ends. This chain's CDR3 is CASSWTENTEAFF. The CDR3 DNA is TGTGCCAGCAGCTGGACGGAAAACACTGAAGCTTTCTTT.

Details on this clonotype: A much more abundant neighbour one base away suggests this may be a read error. This chain joins TRBV7-9 and TRBJ2-5; D is possibly TRBD1 or TRBD2 (5 bases each). There are 11 residues in the CDR3. Trimming stripped 5 bases from V and 14 bases from J, with 15 bases between. Germline V CDR1 and CDR2: SEHNR, FQNEAQ (reference sequence). The CDR3 region is CASSPGASHYF. CDR3 in DNA: TGTGCCAGCAGCCCCGGGGCCAGCCATTACTTC.

This chain links TRBV20-1 with TRBJ2-2, with D maybe TRBD1 (6 bases). CDR1 DFQATT and CDR2 SNEGSKA come from the germline V gene (reference sequence). This CDR3 comprises 15 residues. The V end lost 7 bases, the J end lost 6 bases, and 21 bases lay between the germline ends. This CDR3 is CSGLPGDPGAGELFF. The CDR3 bases are TGCAGTGGTCTCCCCGGGGACCCAGGGGCCGGGGAGCTGTTTTTT.

This clonotype was detected a few times. The chain carries TRBV7-9 and TRBJ1-1; 7 bases fit TRBD1. V trimming: 2 bases; J trimming: 1 base; junction bases outside the gene matches: 7. The CDR3 loop spans 16 amino acids. The germline gives CDR1 SEHNR, CDR2 FQNEAQ (reference sequence). The CDR3 DNA reads as TGTGCCAGCAGCTTACCTAGGACAGGAACGAACACTGAAGCTTTCTTT. It translates to CASSLPRTGTNTEAFF.

Details on this clonotype: Just one base apart from a much larger clone, this may be a read error. Here the CDR3 omits its conserved ending phenylalanine or tryptophan, so a read error is the likely source. The V gene is TRBV7-8, the J gene TRBJ2-5, with D possibly being TRBD2 (7 bases). Germline V gene lookup returns CDR1 SGHVS and CDR2 FQNEAQ. Between the trimmed V and J ends, which lost 0 bases and 4 bases, there was a span of 12 bases. This CDR3 is built from 15 residues. CDR3 protein: CASSLAGGGGETQYL. The CDR3 nucleotides are TGTGCCAGCAGCTTAGCGGGCGGGGGCGGAGAGACCCAGTACTTA.

Comment on this clonotype: A read error may account for a junction end that differs from germline. This chain joins TRBV10-3 and TRBJ1-5; a weak D match, TRBD1 (6 bases). Looked up from germline, CDR1 is ENHRY and CDR2 is SYGVKD. This CDR3 has 15 amino acids. In DNA form, the CDR3 reads TGTGCCATCAGTGAGTCTGGACAGAGCAATCAGCACCAGCATTTT. Its translation: CAISESGQSNQHQHF.

This clonotype was observed a handful of times. The V gene is TRBV7-8, the J gene TRBJ2-7; D call uncertain. V lost 3 bases, J lost 6 bases, and 15 bases lay in between. Looked up from germline, CDR1 is SGHVS and CDR2 is FQNEAQ. The CDR3 loop spans 14 amino acids. The CDR3 nucleotides are TGTGCCAGCAGCTTCCGGACGGTTTCGGGCGAGCAGTACTTC. Its translation is CASSFRTVSGEQYF.

This clonotype has at least ten counts. This chain uses TRBV12-3 or TRBV12-4 with TRBJ2-5, with TRBD1 matching over 9 bases. The CDR3 contains 14 residues. V lost 6 bases to trimming and J lost 5 bases; unmatched junction nucleotides: 7. The CDR3 region has the DNA TGTGCCAGCAGAAAACAGGGGGCCCGGGAGACCCAGTACTTC. As protein: CASRKQGARETQYF.

This rearrangement joins TRBV5-1 to TRBJ1-1; D remains ambiguous. The CDR3 extends over 12 amino acids. V was clipped by 0 bases and J by 12 bases, with 12 bases between them. Germline CDR1 and CDR2: SGHRS and YFSETQ. The CDR3 coding sequence is TGCGCCAGCAGCTTGGGAGAACGCGGCACTTTCTTT. Its translation: CASSLGERGTFF.

Only a few counts were recorded for this clonotype. J is TRBJ2-2 and V is TRBV28, with unresolved D. The germline CDR1 and CDR2 sequences are MDHEN and SYDVKM. Trimming took 7 bases from V and 4 from J, leaving 7 bases between them. This CDR3 contains 12 residues. CDR3 sequence: CASTGATGELFF. The CDR3 bases are TGTGCCAGCACGGGCGCCACCGGGGAGCTGTTTTTT.

Details on this clonotype: One end of the junction fails to match germline, which may point to a read error. The chain combines TRBV27 with TRBJ2-7; the match to TRBD1 covers 7 bases. This CDR3 contains 17 residues. Germline assignment: CDR1 MNHEY and CDR2 SMNVEV (reference sequence). CDR3 nucleotides: TGTGCCAGCAGACTCAGAACCGGGACAGTTGGACACTACGAGCAGTCCTTC. Encoded protein: CASRLRTGTVGHYEQSF.

In this sample, this clonotype turned up a few times. The V call is TRBV4-1, the J call TRBJ2-7; no reliable D call. V was trimmed by 1 base and J by 1 base, leaving 8 bases between them. The CDR3 contains 14 residues. The germline CDR1 and CDR2 sequences are MGHRA and YSYEKL. CDR3 DNA: TGCGCCAGCAGCCAAGGACTCTTTTCCTACGAGCAGTACTTC. As protein: CASSQGLFSYEQYF.

This chain links TRBV5-1 with TRBJ2-7; 7 positions match TRBD2. V trimming: 4 bases; J trimming: 2 bases; junction bases outside the gene matches: 6. In germline, CDR1 is SGHRS, CDR2 YFSETQ. This CDR3 is built from 14 residues. The CDR3 region has the DNA TGCGCCAGCAGCGAGACTAGCCCGACCTACGAGCAGTACTTC. Encoded protein: CASSETSPTYEQYF.

Turning to this clonotype: It is likely a read error, because the conserved phenylalanine at the end of the CDR3 is missing. The chain carries TRBV28 and TRBJ2-1; tentative D call: TRBD2 (6 bases). The CDR3 contains 14 residues. Germline V lookup: CDR1 MDHEN, CDR2 SYDVKM. The V end was cut by 8 bases, the J end by 4 bases, with 15 bases between. The CDR3 nucleotides are TGTGCCAGCTCTCGCCTAGGGACTTACAATGAGCAGTTCTTA. The encoded protein is CASSRLGTYNEQFL.

The chain carries TRBV7-8 and TRBJ1-1, with 8 bases aligning to TRBD1. The V and J ends lost 5 bases and 6 bases, in that order; junction bases with no gene match: 8. This CDR3 is built from 14 residues. Germline CDR1 SGHVS, CDR2 FQNEAQ. CDR3 bases: TGTGCCAGCAGCCCAGATTCAGGGGGCGCTGAAGCTTTCTTT. Its translation is CASSPDSGGAEAFF.

This rearrangement joins TRBV6-5 to TRBJ2-7; TRBD1 or TRBD2 may be the D gene (5 bases each). The germline gives CDR1 MNHEY, CDR2 SVGAGI. This CDR3 spans 15 amino acids. V lost 6 bases and J lost 0, with 15 bases in between. CDR3 in DNA: TGTGCCAGCAGGATTTCCGGGGCCCTCTCCTACGAGCAGTACTTC. Translating gives CASRISGALSYEQYF.

In its sample, this clonotype was seen a few times. V and J are TRBV7-2 and TRBJ2-7, with a possible D match to TRBD1 (7 bases). From germline, CDR1 is SGHTA and CDR2 FQGNSA. The V and J ends lost 0 bases and 3 bases respectively, with 12 bases between them. The CDR3 sequence is 15 residues long. Written as DNA, the CDR3 is TGTGCCAGCAGCTTAGCCTGGGGGGACAGCTACGAGCAGTACTTC. This encodes CASSLAWGDSYEQYF.

This clonotype was counted a few times. One end of the junction does not line up with germline, which may come from a read error. The chain carries TRBV12-3 or TRBV12-4 and TRBJ2-5; 11 bases align to TRBD2. The length of the CDR3 is 15 residues. The CDR3 DNA is TGTGCCAGCAGGTTAGCGGGAGGGCCTCGGCAGACCCAGTACTTC. Protein: CASRLAGGPRQTQYF.

This clonotype showed up just a few times. The gene calls are TRBV5-3 and TRBJ2-3; 7 bases fit TRBD1. TRBV5-3 carries the ORF label, with uncertain function. The ends lost 8 bases at V and 2 bases at J; junction bases unmatched: 11. The CDR3 totals 15 residues. In DNA form, the CDR3 reads TGTGCCAGCAGCCCGGGACAGTTTGACACAGATACGCAGTATTTT. It specifies CASSPGQFDTDTQYF.